This T cell receptor (beta chain) was identified in a study of T cells after yellow fever vaccination. Study information: Preparation of fractions with low cell numbers was performed using SMART-Seq v4 Ultra Low Input. Notes on the study in general: Abundant bulk-population clonotypes could contaminate the FACS-sorted repertoires. Primary-vaccination clones mostly resurfaced post-booster (around 95% CD4, approximately 87% CD8).

The germline gives CDR1 SGHDT, CDR2 YYEEEE. Trimming cost V 0 bases and J 7 bases; bases outside gene matches: 1. CDR3 length: 13 amino acids. As to this clonotype: Its antigen is unknown.

Generation of TCR cDNA used 5'RACE template switching (which added a universal primer site and UMIs). MiXCR, run by TCRdb on the 5' RACE reads, gives a single entry per CDR3 protein. The sample contains some 600,000 distinct CDR3 sequences, roughly 17% of which appear only once. The sequence was collected from a young man who received the YFV17D yellow fever vaccine. Sample: PBMCs, taken about 5 days after the first yellow fever vaccination. The V gene is TRBV5-6, the J gene TRBJ2-3, with 8 bases fitting TRBD2. CDR3 in amino acids: CASSLVAGHTQYF. In DNA, the CDR3 is TGTGCCAGCAGCTTGGTAGCGGGACATACGCAGTATTTT.